This TCR beta chain is from a study of Graves' ophthalmopathy and Graves' hyperthyroidism (dated by TCRdb to 2017 to 2018). As for the study more broadly: A patient counted as having stable hyperthyroidism if there was no progression to ophthalmopathy within 18 months of follow-up. The study used signatures of the TCR beta repertoire to tell Graves' ophthalmopathy apart from Graves' hyperthyroidism and to predict which patients would progress to ophthalmopathy. The independent validation cohort included approximately 19 hyperthyroidism patients plus 17 patients who later progressed from hyperthyroidism to ophthalmopathy. In total, approximately 130 blood samples were TCR-sequenced: under 45 ophthalmopathy, some 75 hyperthyroidism and roughly 17 hyperthyroidism-to-ophthalmopathy patients. To explore V-J signatures that separate ophthalmopathy from hyperthyroidism, a discovery set of about a hundred patients was enrolled, consisting of 43 with ophthalmopathy and 57 with stable hyperthyroidism. In more than five hyperthyroidism patients, T-cell repertoires of thyroid tissue and blood were compared. Following sample collection, hyperthyroidism patients were given methimazole at a starting dose of 30 mg daily, and ophthalmopathy patients were given high-dose intravenous methylprednisolone.

Patients with hyperthyroidism were aged 18 to 65 years, had been newly diagnosed, and had a disease duration of less than 2 months. Patients were excluded if they had other autoimmune diseases, uncontrolled infections, pregnancy or lactation. Diagnosis relied on clinical symptoms, serum thyroxine, TRAb, thyroid ultrasound and orbital computed tomography. Total RNA was extracted with Trizol reagent and quality-checked on an Agilent 2100 Bioanalyzer. This clonotype appeared a few times. The antigen it recognizes is unknown. Base qualities are not provided; no much larger clone lies one nucleotide away. For repertoire sequencing, TCR beta CDR3 regions were amplified from RNA transcripts. HTBI primers and the Qiagen OneStep RT-PCR kit were used in a first-round RT-PCR, which was followed by a second-round multiplex PCR, size selection and purification. The libraries underwent paired-end sequencing with 100 bp reads on an Illumina HiSeq2000. Turning to the authors' computational methods: SOAPnuke was used to process the reads, removing any read that contained adapters or uncalled bases, had a mean Phred below 15, or lacked an exact match to the constant primer or identifier. COPE v1.2.5 was used to merge the high-quality paired reads. Unique nucleotide sequences were defined as clonotypes and aligned to IMGT TRB V, D and J references using MiTCR v1.1. The analysis was limited to V-J combinations with a frequency above 0.0001, which together covered 99.2% of repertoires. A TCR clonal expansion and chaos score per V-J combination was defined as the ratio of F50 clonal expansion to chaos observed in the TCRdist matrix. Welch's t-statistics and random forest were used to reduce the features to approximately 13 V-J combinations, which were then used as input to a naive Bayes classifier. The similarity between thyroid and blood repertoires was quantified using the Morisita-Horn index. Using fastp trimming at Q25 and MiXCR clonotype assembly, TCRdb reanalyzed the public sequencing data and kept in-frame beta chains. Under each unique CDR3 protein, matching rows form one entry showing the most common genes and DNA. The V and J calls and clone size are TCRdb's, not the authors'. This sample holds 900,000 to 1,200,000 distinct CDR3 sequences; about 38% were observed only once. Around 10% of the sample rests with the top ten.

Here is what the overall study found, with its caveats: In cross-validation, the 13-signature model distinguished ophthalmopathy from stable hyperthyroidism with about 88% sensitivity and around 81% specificity, and in the test set the corresponding values were roughly 78% and 74%. No statistical method was used to set the sample size in advance, and the investigators knew which group each participant was assigned to. In validation, the model predicted ophthalmopathy progression with more than 55% sensitivity and approximately 72% specificity; some 13 predicted patients were CT-confirmed with GO in a median of about 6.2 months. Most expanded thyroid clonotypes with a frequency above 0.001 also appeared in blood, which suggests that blood repertoires may reflect the immune response in the thyroid.

Inclusive of the bounding cysteine and phenylalanine, the CDR3 is 13 residues long. Only the CDR3 DNA is retained, 39 bases long and in frame from the first base. The junction carries 10 bases between V and J, which are trimmed by 4 bases and 6 bases respectively. From the germline V gene, CDR1 is MDHEN and CDR2 is SYDVKM. Input material: peripheral blood or thyroid tissue (not recorded which). This chain is built from TRBV28 and TRBJ1-5; the D gene is perhaps TRBD1, from 5 matching bases. The receptor comes from an adult man with Graves' hyperthyroidism. The CDR3 protein: CASSSYRSQPQHF. The nucleotide sequence is given as TGTGCCAGCAGTTCGTACAGGAGTCAGCCCCAGCATTTT.